A single sample is the source of the 4 T cell receptor beta chains below, sequenced in a study of cytomegalovirus exposure and HLA in healthy donors. The PCR had 60 Vbeta and 13 Jbeta primers. TCRdb's copy holds only in-frame clones and misses some; the assay was immunoSEQ multiplex PCR. The repertoire shows 70,000 or so clones; the top ten hold 0.83%. Sequencing was performed on PBMCs. Receptors were obtained from a boy aged 5 to 17 in good health and CMV-seronegative.

The chain links TRBV19 to TRBJ1-2; D may be TRBD1 (5 bases). The V gene lost 8 bases and the J gene lost 8 bases, with 15 bases spanning the gap. CDR1 LNHDA and CDR2 SQIVND come from the germline V gene (reference sequence). CDR3 length: 12 amino acids. CDR3 loop: CASFDQGSGYTF. In DNA form, the CDR3 reads TGTGCCAGTTTTGATCAGGGCTCGGGCTACACCTTC. The full variable domain, in which reference TRBV19 and TRBJ1-2 provide the parts outside the CDR3, is DGGITQSPKYLFRKEGQNVTLSCEQNLNHDAMYWYRQDPGQGLRLIYYSQIVNDFQKGDIAEGYSVSREKKESFPLTVTSAQKNPTAFYLCASFDQGSGYTFGSGTRLTVV.

This chain connects TRBV5-5 to TRBJ1-2, with a tentative D call TRBD1 (5 bases). Per germline, CDR1 SGHKS and CDR2 YYEKEE (reference sequence). V lost 1 base, J lost 2 bases, and 15 bases lay in between. The CDR3 has 16 residues. The CDR3, as DNA: TGTGCCAGCAGCTTGCGGGGGACCGATTGGAACTATGGCTACACCTTC. Protein product: CASSLRGTDWNYGYTF.

The genes are TRBV5-5 and TRBJ2-1; TRBD2 matches at 8 bases. Germline trimming cut 3 bases from V and 4 bases from J; bases unmatched to any gene: 9. The germline gives CDR1 SGHKS, CDR2 YYEKEE (reference sequence). The CDR3 is 16 residues long. Here the CDR3 DNA reads TGTGCCAGCAGCTCACCAGCGGGGGCGGCTTACAATGAGCAGTTCTTC. It specifies CASSSPAGAAYNEQFF. The full variable domain, with the rest looked up from reference TRBV5-5 and TRBJ2-1, is DAGVTQSPTHLIKTRGQQVTLRCSPISGHKSVSWYQQVLGQGPQFIFQYYEKEERGRGNFPDRFSARQFPNYSSELNVNALLLGDSALYLCASSSPAGAAYNEQFFGPGTRLTVL.

The V gene is TRBV30, the J gene TRBJ1-1; 8 bases are shared with TRBD1. Germline V gives CDR1 GTSNPN, CDR2 SVGIG (reference sequence). V shed 0 bases and J 1 base; nucleotides not matched to a gene: 7. The CDR3 loop spans 16 amino acids. Here the CDR3 reads CAWSVLTGGRNTEAFF. The CDR3 nucleotides are TGTGCCTGGAGTGTACTAACAGGGGGAAGGAACACTGAAGCTTTCTTT.